The rows below give T cell receptor beta chains drawn from one sample of a study of blood T cells in healthy people across ages. Using its own MiXCR run on the 5' RACE reads, TCRdb lists one record per CDR3 protein. Altogether about 1 million distinct CDR3 sequences are present, roughly 45% being singletons, with the ten largest covering approximately 17%. The sequencing input was blood. The origin of the receptors is a woman aged 55-70 years in good health. Both conserved end residues are part of each CDR3. Each record gives: clone size, D gene, J gene, V gene, CDR3 protein, CDR3 DNA. The D gene is left open where the match is weak. Some rows have no size entry. The others give once, few or many, or a class for an expanded clone.

few,TRBD1,TRBJ1-4,TRBV29-1,CSGYRGGKLFF,TGCAGCGGATACAGGGGGGGAAAACTGTTTTTT
NA,NA,TRBJ1-2,TRBV29-1,CSVDRGANYGYTF,TGCAGCGTTGATCGGGGAGCTAACTATGGCTACACCTTC
NA,TRBD1,TRBJ2-3,TRBV29-1,CSVARQGGTDTQYF,TGCAGCGTCGCTAGACAGGGGGGAACAGATACGCAGTATTTT
few,NA,TRBJ2-3,TRBV10-1,CASSDPGGNTDTQYF,TGCGCCAGCAGTGATCCAGGGGGGAACACAGATACGCAGTATTTT
NA,NA,TRBJ2-3,TRBV27,CASTASPTDTQYF,TGTGCCAGCACCGCAAGCCCCACAGATACGCAGTATTTT
few,TRBD2,TRBJ2-7,TRBV2,CASSEGGTSVSYEQYF,TGTGCCAGCAGTGAGGGCGGGACTAGCGTGTCCTACGAGCAGTACTTC
NA,TRBD2,TRBJ2-5,TRBV20-1,CSARRASGQETQYF,TGCAGTGCTAGGAGGGCTAGCGGCCAAGAGACCCAGTACTTC
NA,NA,TRBJ2-3,TRBV27,CASKDWSTDTQYF,TGTGCCAGCAAGGACTGGAGCACAGATACGCAGTATTTT
NA,NA,TRBJ2-5,TRBV18,CASSPRRGQETQYF,TGTGCCAGCTCACCCAGGAGGGGACAAGAGACCCAGTACTTC
few,TRBD2,TRBJ2-1,TRBV5-1,CASSSASGRLVANEQFF,TGCGCCAGCAGCTCGGCTAGCGGGAGATTGGTGGCGAATGAGCAGTTCTTC
few,NA,TRBJ2-3,TRBV10-3,CAISESMADTQYF,TGTGCCATCAGTGAGTCGATGGCAGATACGCAGTATTTT
few,NA,TRBJ2-7,TRBV9,CASSVVRGGEQYF,TGTGCCAGCAGCGTAGTTCGTGGGGGGGAGCAGTACTTC
NA,TRBD1,TRBJ1-6,TRBV27,CAWPGQGSDNSPLHF,TGTGCCTGGCCGGGACAGGGCTCTGATAATTCACCCCTCCACTTT
few,TRBD1,TRBJ2-6,TRBV2,CASSESHPGDRATGANVLTF,TGTGCCAGCAGTGAGTCCCACCCGGGGGACAGGGCTACTGGGGCCAACGTCCTGACTTTC
NA,TRBD2,TRBJ2-4,TRBV4-2,CASSRGTRSSGLGEQYF,TGTGCCAGCAGCCGTGGGACCCGATCTAGCGGGTTGGGAGAGCAGTACTTC
NA,NA,TRBJ2-7,TRBV7-3,CASSPAGIGEQYF,TGTGCCAGCAGCCCCGCAGGGATCGGCGAGCAGTACTTC
once,TRBD2,TRBJ2-1,TRBV9,CASSVDATGTRSYNEQFF,TGTGCCAGCAGCGTAGACGCCACCGGGACTAGGTCCTACAATGAGCAGTTCTTC
NA,NA,TRBJ2-7,TRBV7-8,CASSLDLSREQYF,TGTGCCAGCAGCTTAGATCTGTCTAGGGAGCAGTACTTC
NA,TRBD2,TRBJ2-3,TRBV7-3,CASSPPTSGTETQYF,TGTGCCAGCAGCCCCCCGACTAGCGGCACAGAGACGCAGTATTTT
NA,NA,TRBJ2-2,TRBV12-3/TRBV12-4,CAISLVKGELFF,TGTGCCATCAGTTTAGTTAAGGGGGAGCTGTTTTTT
few,TRBD2,TRBJ2-7,TRBV11-2,CASSLVGLAGGAEQYF,TGTGCCAGCAGCTTAGTGGGACTAGCGGGAGGTGCTGAGCAGTACTTC
NA,TRBD1,TRBJ1-2,TRBV6-5,CASSYGNMGQGGGYTF,TGTGCCAGCAGTTACGGCAATATGGGACAGGGCGGTGGCTACACCTTC
once,TRBD2,TRBJ2-7,TRBV18,CASSRTDSGRFYEQYF,TGTGCCAGCTCACGGACAGATAGCGGGAGGTTCTACGAGCAGTACTTC
NA,NA,TRBJ2-5,TRBV5-5,CASSTQGSHEQYF,TGTGCCAGCAGCACCCAAGGTTCGCATGAGCAGTACTTC
NA,NA,TRBJ2-7,TRBV20-1,CSARGILAYNEQYF,TGCAGTGCTAGAGGTATACTTGCCTACAATGAGCAGTACTTC
few,NA,TRBJ2-5,TRBV25-1,CASSDSTGSWAQYF,TGTGCCAGCAGTGACTCGACAGGTTCTTGGGCCCAGTACTTC
NA,TRBD2,TRBJ2-5,TRBV7-3,CASSFAGGKGNEQYF,TGTGCCAGCAGCTTCGCGGGGGGCAAAGGGAATGAGCAGTACTTC
NA,TRBD2,TRBJ2-7,TRBV4-1,CASSPLSGGDYEQYF,TGCGCCAGCAGCCCATTATCGGGGGGAGACTACGAGCAGTACTTC
few,TRBD2,TRBJ2-1,TRBV24-1,CATSDLRAGGPQGNEQFF,TGTGCCACCAGTGATTTAAGGGCGGGAGGGCCCCAGGGCAATGAGCAGTTCTTC
few,NA,TRBJ2-1,TRBV12-3/TRBV12-4,CASTSRGEQFF,TGTGCCAGCACTTCACGGGGGGAGCAGTTCTTC
NA,NA,TRBJ1-4,TRBV9,CASSFDSRNEKLFF,TGTGCCAGCAGTTTCGACAGCAGGAATGAAAAACTGTTTTTT
NA,TRBD2,TRBJ2-7,TRBV27,CASSLEPGLAGVDEQYF,TGTGCCAGCAGTTTGGAGCCGGGACTAGCGGGAGTCGACGAGCAGTACTTC
few,TRBD2,TRBJ2-7,TRBV3-1,CASSKDEASGSYEQYF,TGTGCCAGCAGCAAAGACGAGGCTAGCGGGAGCTACGAGCAGTACTTC
NA,TRBD1,TRBJ2-5,TRBV11-1,CASSFGDSPGTQYF,TGTGCCAGCAGCTTTGGGGACAGCCCAGGGACCCAGTACTTC
NA,NA,TRBJ2-3,TRBV27,CASSSRETHTIDTQYF,TGTGCCAGCAGTTCCCGGGAGACTCATACTATAGATACGCAGTATTTT
NA,TRBD2,TRBJ2-1,TRBV7-9,CASSLGLAGASYNEQFF,TGTGCCAGCAGCTTAGGCTTAGCGGGAGCATCCTACAATGAGCAGTTCTTC
NA,TRBD1,TRBJ2-5,TRBV6-5,CASRTGGNARVQYF,TGTGCCAGCAGAACAGGGGGGAATGCGCGCGTGCAGTACTTC
NA,TRBD1,TRBJ2-7,TRBV30,CAWSVGQGSSDEQYF,TGTGCCTGGAGTGTAGGACAGGGAAGCTCCGACGAGCAGTACTTC
NA,TRBD2,TRBJ2-7,TRBV28,CASSFKLAGLYEQYF,TGTGCCAGCAGTTTCAAACTAGCGGGATTGTACGAGCAGTACTTC
NA,TRBD2,TRBJ2-1,TRBV6-2/TRBV6-3,CASSPPGGGLNEQFF,TGTGCCAGCAGTCCCCCGGGGGGAGGGCTCAATGAGCAGTTCTTC
few,NA,TRBJ2-1,TRBV7-8,CASSLESHGNNEQFF,TGTGCCAGCAGCTTAGAGTCCCATGGAAACAATGAGCAGTTCTTC
few,NA,TRBJ2-3,TRBV20-1,CSARSVKSTDTQYF,TGCAGTGCTAGGAGTGTTAAAAGCACAGATACGCAGTATTTT
NA,NA,TRBJ2-3,TRBV4-1,CASSQGVTDTQYF,TGCGCCAGCAGCCAAGGCGTGACAGATACGCAGTATTTT
NA,NA,TRBJ2-7,TRBV18,CASSPPGAREQYF,TGTGCCAGCTCACCACCCGGGGCAAGGGAGCAGTACTTC
NA,TRBD1,TRBJ1-6,TRBV27,CASSRGQFDSPLHF,TGTGCCAGCAGTCGGGGACAGTTTGATTCACCCCTCCACTTT
NA,TRBD2,TRBJ2-2,TRBV7-2,CASSTPTSGRYGGELFF,TGTGCCAGCAGCACTCCGACTAGCGGGAGGTATGGCGGGGAGCTGTTTTTT
NA,TRBD2,TRBJ2-7,TRBV7-6,CASSESLAGLRSYEQYF,TGTGCCAGCAGCGAGTCACTAGCGGGGCTACGCTCCTACGAGCAGTACTTC
few,TRBD1,TRBJ1-2,TRBV7-8,CASSSGGGTGRGYTF,TGTGCCAGCAGCTCAGGGGGTGGGACAGGGCGAGGCTACACCTTC
few,NA,TRBJ2-5,TRBV10-3,CAISAMGGETQYF,TGTGCCATCAGTGCAATGGGCGGAGAGACCCAGTACTTC
NA,TRBD2,TRBJ2-7,TRBV6-1,CASLRLAGMGGSSYEQYF,TGTGCCAGCCTACGACTAGCGGGCATGGGGGGAAGCTCCTACGAGCAGTACTTC
once,NA,TRBJ1-5,TRBV15,CATSSGDRSYSNQPQHF,TGTGCCACCAGCAGCGGCGACAGGAGCTATAGCAATCAGCCCCAGCATTTT
few,TRBD2,TRBJ2-1,TRBV20-1,CSARGTSGSWNEQFF,TGCAGTGCTAGAGGGACTAGCGGGAGTTGGAATGAGCAGTTCTTC
NA,NA,TRBJ1-4,TRBV4-1,CASSPGLAAGNEKLFF,TGCGCCAGCAGCCCGGGGTTGGCGGCGGGAAATGAAAAACTGTTTTTT
NA,TRBD2,TRBJ2-7,TRBV27,CASRMKPGLAGYEQYF,TGTGCCAGCAGGATGAAGCCGGGACTAGCGGGTTACGAGCAGTACTTC
NA,NA,TRBJ2-1,TRBV29-1,CSVEDPGTATAYNEQFF,TGCAGCGTTGAAGATCCCGGTACAGCAACTGCGTACAATGAGCAGTTCTTC
NA,TRBD2,TRBJ2-5,TRBV7-3,CASSPLAGDSQETQYF,TGTGCCAGCAGCCCCTTAGCGGGAGACTCCCAAGAGACCCAGTACTTC
NA,TRBD2,TRBJ2-5,TRBV28,CASSLPPGLAEETQYF,TGTGCCAGCAGTTTGCCCCCGGGACTAGCGGAAGAGACCCAGTACTTC
NA,TRBD2,TRBJ2-1,TRBV12-3/TRBV12-4,CASRLTSGRVGEQFF,TGTGCCAGCAGGCTAACTAGCGGGAGGGTGGGTGAGCAGTTCTTC
NA,TRBD2,TRBJ2-5,TRBV10-3,CAIRPGLAGVAETQYF,TGTGCCATCAGGCCGGGACTAGCGGGAGTGGCGGAGACCCAGTACTTC